The text below deals with one T cell receptor beta chain. The sample originates from a study of blood T cell repertoires in COVID-19. About the study: The samples span acute and convalescent COVID-19 from the United States, Italy and Spain. PBMCs, B-cell-depleted T cells, or T cells were the source of the cDNA or gDNA that made up the material.

Trimming took 0 bases from V and 2 from J, leaving 11 bases between them. The CDR3 is 15 amino acids. CDR1 and CDR2 from the germline V gene are SGHDT and YYEEEE. In the source study's methods: Amplifying reference gene primers gave estimates of nucleated cell counts. This table comes from immunoSEQ multiplex PCR, and its TCRdb copy is limited to in-frame clones, with some not included. V and J calls and clone size come straight from that table; D and trimming were deduced from the DNA. The repertoire holds about 140,000 clones, with roughly 77% as singletons. This clonotype was sampled from a man aged 55 to 69 with acute or convalescent COVID-19. Sequenced material: peripheral blood. This chain joins TRBV5-6 and TRBJ1-2; a possible D gene is TRBD1 (6 bases). For the CDR3, the DNA is TGTGCCAGCAGCTTGGGGACAGTCGCAAACTATGGCTACACCTTC. Translated: CASSLGTVANYGYTF.